The 23 T cell receptor beta chains listed next were all sequenced from one sample in a study of T cell responses to AZD1222 COVID-19 vaccine. Here immunoSEQ multiplex PCR was the method, and the copy in TCRdb shows in-frame clones only, minus some. The sample contains about 120,000 clones, about 85% of which appear only once. Sequences were derived from peripheral blood, sampled on day 0 of AZD1222 vaccination. These receptors were taken from an adult in good health.

V usage is TRBV12-5 and J usage is TRBJ1-2, with D uncertain. Between the trimmed V and J ends, which lost 4 bases and 4 bases, there was a span of 16 bases. Germline V gives CDR1 LGHNT, CDR2 FRNRAP. The CDR3 runs to 15 residues. CDR3 nucleotides: TGTGCTAGTGGTTCCCCCCCAGGCCTCGGCTATGGCTACACCTTC. It encodes CASGSPPGLGYGYTF. Drawing the rest from reference TRBV12-5 and TRBJ1-2, the complete variable domain is DARVTQTPRHKVTEMGQEVTMRCQPILGHNTVFWYRQTMMQGLELLAYFRNRAPLDDSGMPKDRFSAEMPDATLATLKIQPSEPRDSAVYFCASGSPPGLGYGYTFGSGTRLTVV.

The chain is built from TRBV24-1 and TRBJ2-2; 10 bases are a match to TRBD1. Germline V CDR1 and CDR2: KGHDR, SFDVKD. This CDR3 has 16 residues. Trimming cost V 7 bases and J 5 bases; bases outside gene matches: 9. The CDR3 DNA follows: TGTGCCACCAGCGACAGGGGGCCTAGATGGACCGGGGAGCTGTTTTTT. This gives the protein CATSDRGPRWTGELFF.

J is TRBJ2-7 and V is TRBV6-6; 7 bases fit TRBD1. The CDR3 runs to 15 residues. Germline trimming cut 2 bases from V and 3 bases from J; bases unmatched to any gene: 7. CDR1 MNHNY and CDR2 SVGAGI come from the germline V gene (reference sequence). The CDR3 loop is CASSYHAGTDYEQYF. The DNA for the CDR3 is TGTGCCAGCAGTTACCATGCCGGGACAGACTACGAGCAGTACTTC.

This chain links TRBV2 with TRBJ1-2; TRBD1 aligns across 10 bases. CDR1 SNHLY and CDR2 FYNNEI come from the germline V gene. This CDR3 has 14 amino acids. Unmatched junction bases numbered 5, after V lost 6 bases and J lost 4 bases. The CDR3 DNA reads as TGTGCCAGCAGCCCGACAGGGGGCATCTATGGCTACACCTTC. Translating it yields CASSPTGGIYGYTF.

In regard to this clone: Other nucleotide sequences in the sample specify the same CDR3. The CDR3 here is CASSLGPGGEETQYF. CDR3 sequence (DNA): TGTGCCAGCAGCTTAGGGCCCGGGGGGGAAGAGACCCAGTACTTC. The V call is TRBV5-5, the J call TRBJ2-5, with 8 bases matching TRBD2. The V gene end was trimmed by 2 bases and the J gene end by 3 bases; junction bases not matched to a gene: 6. The CDR3 consists of 15 residues. Germline V lookup: CDR1 SGHKS, CDR2 YYEKEE (reference sequence).

The chain joins TRBV18 to TRBJ2-2, with 8 bases fitting TRBD2. There are 16 residues in the CDR3. Germline V CDR1 and CDR2: KGHSH, LQKENI. J gave up 5 bases and V 3 bases, and 8 bases lay outside the gene matches. CDR3 nucleotides: TGTGCCAGCTCACCTCCTAGCGGGTATACGACCGGGGAGCTGTTTTTT. Its protein product is CASSPPSGYTTGELFF.

Here the CDR3 reads CASSPLQGSNTGELFF. In DNA form, the CDR3 reads TGTGCCAGCTCACCACTGCAGGGCTCGAACACCGGGGAGCTGTTTTTT. V gene TRBV18 combines with J gene TRBJ2-2; D might be TRBD1 (5 bases). V was shortened by 1 base and J by 0 bases, with 9 bases between the two germline ends. Looked up from germline, CDR1 is KGHSH and CDR2 is LQKENI. The CDR3 is made up of 16 amino acids.

The rearrangement joins TRBV11-2 to TRBJ1-5; D not resolved. The germline V and J ends were trimmed by 5 bases and 7 bases, with 15 bases remaining between them. The germline V gene has CDR1 SGHAT and CDR2 FQNNGV. This CDR3 is built from 14 residues. The DNA for the CDR3 is TGTGCCAGCAGCCCACACGTCCCTTCGCAGCCCCAGCATTTT. Its protein is CASSPHVPSQPQHF.

This chain joins TRBV28 and TRBJ1-1; possible D gene TRBD1, 5 bases. The germline gives CDR1 MDHEN, CDR2 SYDVKM. CDR3 length: 13 amino acids. V dropped 9 bases and J dropped 0 bases, with 11 bases sitting between them. The CDR3 loop is CASRDSLNTEAFF. In DNA, the CDR3 is TGTGCCAGTCGTGACAGTTTGAACACTGAAGCTTTCTTT.

The rearrangement links TRBV10-3 to TRBJ1-1; 10 bases are shared with TRBD1. Trimming cost V 10 bases and J 1 base; bases outside gene matches: 18. CDR1 and CDR2 from the germline V gene are ENHRY and SYGVKD. This CDR3 is built from 18 residues. The CDR3 region is CATGELRTGGVGNTEAFF. CDR3 in DNA: TGTGCCACCGGAGAACTCAGGACAGGGGGAGTCGGGAACACTGAAGCTTTCTTT.

This sequence joins TRBV12-3 or TRBV12-4 and TRBJ2-1; 9 positions agree with TRBD2. Germline trimming cut 9 bases from V and 7 bases from J; bases unmatched to any gene: 7. This CDR3 spans 13 amino acids. The CDR3 reads CARGSGGLNEQFF. DNA of the CDR3: TGTGCCAGGGGTAGCGGGGGATTAAATGAGCAGTTCTTC.

In regard to this clone: In the same sample, other DNA sequences code for this CDR3. The genes are TRBV7-9 and TRBJ2-5; the match to TRBD1 covers 8 bases. Germline V lookup: CDR1 SEHNR, CDR2 FQNEAQ (reference sequence). This CDR3 is built from 15 residues. V shed 3 bases, J shed 0 bases, and the junction held 3 bases outside the gene matches. The CDR3 loop is CASSLGTGNQETQYF. The CDR3 DNA sequence: TGTGCCAGCAGCTTGGGGACAGGAAACCAAGAGACCCAGTACTTC.

This chain links TRBV19 with TRBJ1-5; D gene uncertain. Germline V CDR1 and CDR2: LNHDA, SQIVND (reference sequence). The CDR3 runs 15 residues. Trimming took off 5 bases at V and 0 bases at J, with 11 bases between the two ends. The CDR3 coding sequence is TGTGCCAGTAGTGAAGAGACATTTAGCAATCAGCCCCAGCATTTT. Protein product: CASSEETFSNQPQHF.

The V gene is TRBV18, the J gene TRBJ2-7; tentatively, D is TRBD1 or TRBD2 (5 bases each). Germline V gene sequence: CDR1 KGHSH, CDR2 LQKENI. Trimming left V 3 bases short and J 2 bases short, with 11 bases between. The CDR3 is 14 residues long. The CDR3 coding sequence is TGTGCCAGCTCACCCAAGGGGAGTACCTACGAGCAGTACTTC. This codes for CASSPKGSTYEQYF.

The chain employs TRBV9 and TRBJ1-2; D ambiguous. V was cut by 3 bases and J by 8 bases, with 11 bases left in between. There are 12 residues in the CDR3. CDR1 is SGDLS and CDR2 is YYNGEE in the germline V gene. DNA of the CDR3: TGTGCCAGCAGCGGCGGGCAGTGGGGCTACACCTTC. It codes for CASSGGQWGYTF.

This rearrangement joins TRBV30 to TRBJ1-5; unclear D gene. Per the germline V gene, CDR1 is GTSNPN and CDR2 is SVGIG (reference sequence). CDR3 length: 13 residues. V lost 1 base, J lost 8 bases, and 12 bases lay in between. For the CDR3, the DNA is TGTGCCTGGAGTGCCTCCGGATTCGAGCCCCAGCATTTT. As protein: CAWSASGFEPQHF.

V gene TRBV7-6 combines with J gene TRBJ2-2, with TRBD1 matching over 8 bases. J lost 6 bases, V lost 5 bases, and 8 bases had no gene match. The length of the CDR3 is 15 residues. Germline V gene sequence: CDR1 SGHVS, CDR2 FNYEAQ. The CDR3 loop reads CASSTPQGAPGELFF. CDR3 bases: TGTGCCAGCAGCACTCCCCAGGGGGCGCCCGGGGAGCTGTTTTTT.

The chain uses TRBV2 and TRBJ1-1, with a possible D match to TRBD1 (5 bases). Trimming cost V 8 bases and J 8 bases, with 18 bases left between them. CDR3 size: 13 residues. Germline values: CDR1 SNHLY, CDR2 FYNNEI. The CDR3 reads CASPLRDQGEAFF. The CDR3 region has the DNA TGTGCCAGCCCACTAAGGGACCAGGGCGAAGCTTTCTTT.

The chain carries TRBV11-3 and TRBJ2-3, with D tentatively TRBD2 (5 bases). V was shortened by 0 bases and J by 5 bases, with 6 bases between the two germline ends. There are 13 residues in the CDR3. The germline CDR1 and CDR2 sequences are SGHNT and YENEEA. CDR3 residues: CASSLDEGDTQYF. DNA of the CDR3: TGTGCCAGCAGCTTAGACGAGGGAGATACGCAGTATTTT.

This chain connects TRBV19 to TRBJ1-4; 9 bases are a match to TRBD1. The trim removed 5 bases at V and 7 bases at J, leaving 8 bases unmatched. The CDR3 is 15 amino acids. Germline CDR1 and CDR2: LNHDA and SQIVND (reference sequence). CDR3 nucleotide sequence: TGTGCCAGTAGTGCTCACAGGGGGCGCGGTGAAAAACTGTTTTTT. It is translated as CASSAHRGRGEKLFF.

V and J are TRBV6-5 and TRBJ2-7; 7 nucleotides align to TRBD1. CDR3 length: 14 amino acids. The ends lost 6 bases at V and 11 bases at J; junction bases unmatched: 16. Germline-derived CDR1 and CDR2 are MNHEY and SVGAGI. The CDR3 coding sequence is TGTGCCAGCAGACAGGGGTTCATTGATTTAACGGAGTACTTC. Encoded protein: CASRQGFIDLTEYF.

This clone was seen a few times. This chain links TRBV5-1 with TRBJ1-2; tentative D call: TRBD1 (6 bases). CDR3 length equals 15 residues. CDR1 and CDR2 from the germline V gene are SGHRS and YFSETQ. Trimming stripped 0 bases from V and 0 bases from J, with 9 bases between. CDR3 sequence (DNA): TGCGCCAGCAGCTTGGCCGGGGGCTCTAACTATGGCTACACCTTC. It is translated as CASSLAGGSNYGYTF.

DNA of the CDR3: TGCGCCAGCAGCCTAAAGTCGGACCCTATGACGCCCCAGCATTTT. It encodes CASSLKSDPMTPQHF. The chain combines TRBV4-3 with TRBJ1-5; D unresolved. This CDR3 comprises 15 residues. CDR1 is LGHNA and CDR2 is YSLEER in the germline V gene. The ends were cut back, 4 bases at V and 9 bases at J, with 19 bases in the middle.